The TCR beta chain described here comes from a study of blood T cells in healthy people across ages (dated by TCRdb to the mid-2010s). Concerning the study at large: Template switching captured roughly one uniquely barcoded TCR beta cDNA molecule per two T cells in model experiments. Using deep sequencing normalized with unique cDNA molecular identifiers, the study measured how TCR beta repertoire diversity changes with age. Four age groups were formed from the donors: young (average approximately 15 years), middle-aged (approximately 39), aged (62) and long-lived (around 82). To avoid experimental bias, donors of different ages were distributed randomly across sequencing lanes. For two donors (one aged 18 to 30 and one aged 80 or older), the study analyzed two additional independent replicas of 1 million unique cDNA reads from the same blood draw.

From cysteine to phenylalanine, the CDR3 is 13 amino acids long. Only the CDR3 region is kept as DNA, spanning 39 bases read in frame from base 1. CDR1 and CDR2 (MNHEY, SMNVEV) derive from the germline V gene (reference sequence). V drops 5 bases and J drops 9 bases, leaving 13 bases in between. The study at large found these results: Because donor CMV infection status was unknown, age-related changes in expanded clonotypes were potentially confounded. Compared with the aged group, the long-lived group had more naive CD4+ T cells, fewer expanded clones and increased TCR diversity, a pattern suggesting age selection. Because profiling used bulk unsorted PBMCs, naive and antigen-experienced compartments could not be compared conclusively. Estimates of total diversity from one million sequenced T cells were regarded as lower bounds and underestimates. A strong correlation was found between observed TCR beta diversity and the percentage of naive T cells measured by flow cytometry. Observed TCR beta diversity per million T cells fell roughly linearly with age, and a significant reduction was already apparent by age about 36.

Library preparation used 5' RACE. The run used an Illumina HiSeq 2500. A second about 6 to 11 cycle PCR used a sample-barcoded 5' primer and a J-beta primer mix. Each TCR beta cDNA molecule received a unique molecular identifier from a template-switch 5' adaptor carrying 12 random nucleotides. Each sample yielded at least 2.5 million CDR3-containing paired-end reads. The Mint cDNA synthesis kit, primed by a TRBC-specific oligonucleotide, was used to synthesize first-strand cDNA from all RNA. Following uracil-DNA glycosylase treatment, all cDNA underwent a first 18-cycle PCR with the universal primers M1SS and BC2_uni_R. The study's own analysis went as follows. Normalization of each sample was performed by random selection of 1 million high-quality reads, each carrying a distinct molecular identifier. Reads with shared molecular identifiers were discarded instead of being binned into consensus sequences. MiTCR, set to a Q25 quality threshold and the strictest error-elimination algorithm, was used for CDR3 identification, clonotype clustering and error correction. A nonparametric unseen species model using Euler transformation provided a lower-bound estimate of total TCR beta diversity. Starting from the raw public reads, TCRdb applied fastp trimming at Q25, assembled clones with MiXCR and retained in-frame beta chains. Each entry merges the rows of one CDR3 protein and shows their most common DNA and genes. These V and J calls derive from TCRdb rather than the authors' analysis. Within this sample are roughly 1.6 million distinct CDR3 sequences, with 34% of them counted one time only. Of the sample, around 11% falls within the top ten clones.

The roughly 38 donors, aged about 6 to 100 years, were systemically healthy Caucasian individuals from Russia. Each donor gave ten milliliters of peripheral blood, drawn into EDTA-treated Vacutainer tubes. Ficoll-Paque density-gradient centrifugation was used to isolate PBMCs, with at least 6 million obtained per sample. Trizol reagent was used to extract total RNA from PBMCs, with at least 6 micrograms per sample. For every donor, flow cytometry on a PBMC aliquot measured the percentage of naive CD45RAhigh/CD27high T cells. To note about this clonotype: The antigen this receptor binds is unknown. No base quality values were provided; no much bigger clone lies one nucleotide off.

This clonotype was obtained from a woman in her thirties in good health. The chain is encoded by TRBV27 joined to TRBJ2-2; TRBD1 might be the D gene, on 5 matching bases. The sequenced sample consisted of blood. The CDR3 sequence is CASSTHKGWELFF. The sequenced DNA is TGTGCCAGCAGTACCCACAAGGGGTGGGAGCTGTTTTTT.